This TCR beta chain was observed in a study of somatic mutations in cytotoxic T cells in rheumatoid arthritis. TCRdb keeps only in-frame clones here, not all; method: immunoSEQ multiplex PCR. The sample has over 10,000 clones, around 68% seen once. The study pulled out CD4+ and CD8+ cells with positive magnetic bead selection and then checked their purity by flow cytometry. CDR1 is MGHRA, CDR2 YSYEKL, per germline. The CDR3 has 16 residues. V trimming: 1 base; J trimming: 2 bases; junction bases outside the gene matches: 3. This rearrangement joins TRBV4-1 to TRBJ2-3; 10 nucleotides agree with TRBD2. The receptor's source is a man in his 70s in good health. The specimen was CD8+ T cells sorted from blood. The CDR3 DNA follows: TGCGCCAGCAGCCAAGCCAGCGGGAGGGACACAGATACGCAGTATTTT. It translates to CASSQASGRDTDTQYF.